This T cell receptor beta chain was recorded in a study of OX40 agonist ivuxolimab in advanced cancers. Across the whole study: Ivuxolimab, an antibody that agonizes OX40 (CD134), was administered to the patients. Patients with hepatocellular carcinoma, melanoma, renal cell or head and neck cancer made up the dose-escalation patients. Study conclusions and caveats: Undetermined was the antigen specificity of the expanded peripheral T cells.

This clone was found a few times. The antigen remains undetermined. Only in-frame clones appear in the TCRdb table, and some are missing; sequencing was by immunoSEQ multiplex PCR. The profile shows tens of thousands of clones, roughly 87% of them singletons. Germline values: CDR1 LNHDA, CDR2 SQIVND (reference sequence). The length of the CDR3 is 13 residues. Deletions cut 5 bases from V and 2 bases from J, with 10 bases between. The source material was CD4+ or CD8+ T cells sorted from blood, sampled in a trial of the OX40 agonist ivuxolimab. The chain recombines TRBV19 with TRBJ2-7; maybe TRBD2 (5 bases). The receptor was derived from an adult with an advanced solid tumor such as melanoma, head and neck, liver or kidney cancer. CDR3 amino acids: CASSLTNAYEQYF. CDR3 sequence (DNA): TGTGCCAGTAGTCTGACTAACGCCTACGAGCAGTACTTC.